This entry describes one T cell receptor (beta chain). The table came from immunoSEQ multiplex PCR; TCRdb's copy has only in-frame clones and leaves some out. The repertoire holds some 87,000 clones, with roughly 92% as singletons. These data originate in a study of T cell changes during pregnancy in multiple sclerosis. Losses at the gene ends were 4 bases for V and 7 bases for J; bases not matched to a gene: 8. The CDR3 contains 15 residues. The germline V gene encodes CDR1 SGHAT and CDR2 FQNNGV. This sample comprised peripheral blood, obtained in the first trimester of pregnancy. The origin of this receptor is a female donor with multiple sclerosis, enrolled in a pregnancy study. This chain connects TRBV11-2 to TRBJ2-7; 12 bases are shared with TRBD1. CDR3 nucleotide sequence: TGTGCCAGCAGCTCCCGGGACAGGGGGCCTTGGGAGCAGTACTTC. It encodes CASSSRDRGPWEQYF.